Listed below are T cell receptor beta chains from one sample, sequenced in a study of cytomegalovirus exposure and HLA in healthy donors. Clones were read by immunoSEQ multiplex PCR, and TCRdb kept only the in-frame ones, dropping some. The sample lists approximately 180,000 clones, 75% to 90% occurring once. The material sequenced was PBMCs. Every receptor here comes from a man aged 30 to 39 in good health and CMV-seropositive. Both conserved end residues are part of each CDR3. A D gene is named only where the DNA matches it firmly. Part of the rows lack a size; the others show once, few, many or a class for expanded clones.

d_gene	j_gene	v_gene	abundance	CDR3nt	CDR3aa
-	TRBJ1-5	TRBV2	-	TGTGCCAGCAGTGATTCCCACAGGTTCGGCAATCAGCCCCAGCATTTT	CASSDSHRFGNQPQHF
TRBD2	TRBJ2-7	TRBV13	few	TGTGCCAGCAGCTTAGTGGCGGGAGACCTCAACGAGCAGTACTTC	CASSLVAGDLNEQYF
-	TRBJ1-1	TRBV27	-	TGTGCCAGCAGTACCTCACAGGGATGGGTGACTGAAGCTTTCTTT	CASSTSQGWVTEAFF
TRBD1	TRBJ2-1	TRBV5-1	-	TGCGCCAGCAGCTTTTGGACAGGGGGCTCCTACAATGAGCAGTTCTTC	CASSFWTGGSYNEQFF
-	TRBJ1-1	TRBV13	-	TGTGCCAGCAGCTTAGGCCGCCCCGGGATGAACACTGAAGCTTTCTTT	CASSLGRPGMNTEAFF
-	TRBJ2-3	TRBV6-1	-	TGTGCCAGCAGTGAGGCAGGGAGGACCACAGATACGCAGTATTTT	CASSEAGRTTDTQYF
-	TRBJ1-3	TRBV27	once	TGTGCCAGCAGTCCCAGGGTCTCTGGAAACACCATATATTTT	CASSPRVSGNTIYF
TRBD1	TRBJ1-6	TRBV11-3	few	TGTGCCAGCAGCCCATCCGGGACAGGAAATTCACCCCTCCACTTT	CASSPSGTGNSPLHF
-	TRBJ1-1	TRBV7-3	-	TGTGCCAGCAGCTCCATGGGCTACACTGAAGCTTTCTTT	CASSSMGYTEAFF
TRBD1	TRBJ2-1	TRBV5-1	-	TGCGCCAGCAGCCTGGGACAGGGGGATTGGAATGAGCAGTTCTTC	CASSLGQGDWNEQFF